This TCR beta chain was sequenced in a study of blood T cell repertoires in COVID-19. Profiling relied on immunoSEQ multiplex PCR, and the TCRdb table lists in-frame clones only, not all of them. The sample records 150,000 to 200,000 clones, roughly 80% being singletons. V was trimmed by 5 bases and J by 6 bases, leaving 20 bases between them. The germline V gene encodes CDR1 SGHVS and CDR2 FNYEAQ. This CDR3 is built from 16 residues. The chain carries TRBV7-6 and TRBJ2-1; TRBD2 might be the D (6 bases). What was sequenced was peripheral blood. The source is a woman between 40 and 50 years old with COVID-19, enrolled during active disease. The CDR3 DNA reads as TGTGCCAGCAGCGGCCCCTCTAGCGCGGGCCTCAATGAGCAGTTCTTC. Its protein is CASSGPSSAGLNEQFF.